One and the same sample provided the 2 T cell receptor beta chains below, sequenced in a study of blood T cell repertoires in COVID-19. The method was immunoSEQ multiplex PCR; TCRdb's version includes in-frame clones alone and lacks a portion of them. The data hold around 270,000 clones, with about 89% observed a single time. The sequenced sample was peripheral blood. The receptors shown here come from a man in his forties with acute or convalescent COVID-19.

The J gene is TRBJ1-2, the V gene TRBV6-6; TRBD1 agrees at 8 bases. With V trimmed by 2 bases and J by 3 bases, 5 bases remained unmatched. The CDR3 has 15 amino acids. Germline loops: CDR1 MNHNY, CDR2 SVGAGI (reference sequence). CDR3 sequence reads: CASSYPAGGDYGYTF. The CDR3 DNA sequence: TGTGCCAGCAGTTACCCCGCAGGGGGCGACTATGGCTACACCTTC.

The rearrangement joins TRBV19 to TRBJ1-1; D ambiguous. The CDR3 extends over 14 amino acids. The V end lost 3 bases, the J end lost 0 bases, and 8 bases lay between the germline ends. The germline V gene has CDR1 LNHDA and CDR2 SQIVND (reference sequence). CDR3 region: CASSINSLNTEAFF. The CDR3 DNA sequence: TGTGCCAGTAGTATTAACAGCCTGAACACTGAAGCTTTCTTT.